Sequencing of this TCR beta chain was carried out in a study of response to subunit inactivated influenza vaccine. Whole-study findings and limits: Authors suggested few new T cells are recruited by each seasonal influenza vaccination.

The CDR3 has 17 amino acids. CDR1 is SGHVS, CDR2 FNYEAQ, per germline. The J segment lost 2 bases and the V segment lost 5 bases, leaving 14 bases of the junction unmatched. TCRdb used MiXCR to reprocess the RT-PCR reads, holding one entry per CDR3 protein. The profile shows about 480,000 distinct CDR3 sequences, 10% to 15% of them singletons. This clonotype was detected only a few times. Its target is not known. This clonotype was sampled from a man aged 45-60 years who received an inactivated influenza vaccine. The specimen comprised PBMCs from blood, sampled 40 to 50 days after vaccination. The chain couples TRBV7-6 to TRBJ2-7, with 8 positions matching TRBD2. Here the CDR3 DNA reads TGTGCCAGCAGCACACCGGGAGGGGGGCGAAAACCCTACGAGCAGTACTTC. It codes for CASSTPGGGRKPYEQYF.